The clone carrying this T cell receptor (beta chain) turned up a few times. Its antigen is not identified. The sample is drawn from a study of OX40 agonist ivuxolimab in advanced cancers. As for the study in general: Patients received intravenous ivuxolimab every 2 weeks at 0.01 to 10 mg/kg. Antecedent anti-PD-1, anti-PD-L1 or anti-CTLA-4 therapy was permissible, with roughly 36% having received some. Study findings and constraints: Fewer expanded clones were found on average in CD4+ than in CD8+ T cells. Clonal expansion was seen in CD4+ and CD8+ blood T cells by week 6 at 0.1 to 3.0 mg/kg.

Trimming left V 0 bases short and J 6 bases short, with 11 bases between. The CDR3 runs to 13 residues. Germline V CDR1 and CDR2: GTSNPN, SVGIG (reference sequence). Here immunoSEQ multiplex PCR was the method, and the copy in TCRdb shows in-frame clones only, minus some. The sample contains about 60,000 clones, roughly nine tenths of which appear only once. This receptor was taken from an adult with an advanced solid tumor such as melanoma, head and neck, liver or kidney cancer. The sample consisted of CD4+ or CD8+ T cells sorted from blood, taken in a trial of the OX40 agonist ivuxolimab. This chain uses TRBV30 with TRBJ1-2; the D gene is possibly TRBD1 (5 bases). CDR3 protein: CAWSVQGAHGYTF. Written as DNA, the CDR3 is TGTGCCTGGAGTGTACAAGGGGCTCATGGCTACACCTTC. Full variable domain (remainder filled in from reference TRBV30 and TRBJ1-2): SQTIHQWPATLVQPVGSPLSLECTVEGTSNPNLYWYRQAAGRGLQLLFYSVGIGQISSEVPQNLSASRPQDRQFILSSKKLLLSDSGFYLCAWSVQGAHGYTFGSGTRLTVV.